The present T cell receptor (beta chain) was sequenced within a study of coeliac disease. Regarding the study as a whole: Largely private TRB repertoires meant most sequences were sample-unique.

CDR3 length equals 13 residues. Germline V gene lookup returns CDR1 ENHRY and CDR2 SYGVKD. The V and J ends lost 0 bases and 10 bases, in that order; junction bases with no gene match: 2. Here immunoSEQ multiplex PCR was the method, and the copy in TCRdb shows in-frame clones only, minus some. The repertoire holds some 6,100 clones, under 80% seen once, with approximately 20% in the top ten. Details on this clone: The antigen remains undetermined.

The sequence came from a man in his fifties or sixties with celiac disease on a gluten-free diet. The gene calls are TRBV10-3 and TRBJ1-1, with 10 nucleotides matching TRBD1. Sequenced input: lymphocytes from the gut lamina propria. The CDR3 protein is CAISESTGGSAFF. The CDR3 DNA follows: TGTGCCATCAGTGAGTCGACAGGGGGCTCAGCTTTCTTT.